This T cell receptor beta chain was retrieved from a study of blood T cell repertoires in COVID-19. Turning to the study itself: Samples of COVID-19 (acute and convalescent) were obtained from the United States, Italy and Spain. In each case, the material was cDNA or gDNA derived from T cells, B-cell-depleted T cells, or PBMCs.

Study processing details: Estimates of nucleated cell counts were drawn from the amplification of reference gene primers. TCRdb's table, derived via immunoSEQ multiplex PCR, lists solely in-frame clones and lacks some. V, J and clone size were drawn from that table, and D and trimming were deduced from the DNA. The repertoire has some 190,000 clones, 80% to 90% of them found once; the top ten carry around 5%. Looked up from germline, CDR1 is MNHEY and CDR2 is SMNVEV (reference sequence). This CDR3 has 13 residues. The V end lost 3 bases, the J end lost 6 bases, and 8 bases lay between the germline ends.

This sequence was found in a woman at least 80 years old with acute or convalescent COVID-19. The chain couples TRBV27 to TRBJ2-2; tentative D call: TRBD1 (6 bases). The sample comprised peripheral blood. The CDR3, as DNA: TGTGCCAGCAGTTTCACAGGGTCCGGGGAGCTGTTTTTT. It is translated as CASSFTGSGELFF.